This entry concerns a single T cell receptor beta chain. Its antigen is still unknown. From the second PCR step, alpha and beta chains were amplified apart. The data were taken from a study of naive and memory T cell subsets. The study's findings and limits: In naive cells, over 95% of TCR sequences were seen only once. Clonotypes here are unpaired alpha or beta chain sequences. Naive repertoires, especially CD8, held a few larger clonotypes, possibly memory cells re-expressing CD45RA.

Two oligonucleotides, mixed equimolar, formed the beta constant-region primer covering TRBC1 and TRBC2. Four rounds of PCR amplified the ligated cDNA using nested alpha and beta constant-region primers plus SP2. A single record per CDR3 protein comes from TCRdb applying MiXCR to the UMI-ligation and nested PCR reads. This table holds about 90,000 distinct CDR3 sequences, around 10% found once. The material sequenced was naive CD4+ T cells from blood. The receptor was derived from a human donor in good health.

The DNA of the CDR3 is TGTGCCAGCAGTTTAGGGGAATATGGCTACACCTTC. As protein: CASSLGEYGYTF. V and J are TRBV12-3 or TRBV12-4 and TRBJ1-2, with no clear D. V lost 1 base, J lost 5 bases, and 5 bases lay in between. CDR3 length: 12 residues.